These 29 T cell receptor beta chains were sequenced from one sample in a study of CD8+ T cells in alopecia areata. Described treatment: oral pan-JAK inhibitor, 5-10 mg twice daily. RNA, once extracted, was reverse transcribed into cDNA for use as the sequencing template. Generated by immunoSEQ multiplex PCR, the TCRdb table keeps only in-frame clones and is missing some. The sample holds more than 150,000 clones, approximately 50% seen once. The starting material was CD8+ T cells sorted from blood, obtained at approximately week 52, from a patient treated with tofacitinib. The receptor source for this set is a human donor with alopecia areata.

The CDR3 spells CASSPLRGSGELFF. As DNA, the CDR3 is TGCGCCAGCAGCCCGCTTAGGGGATCCGGGGAGCTGTTTTTT. This chain uses TRBV5-1 with TRBJ2-2; TRBD1 might be the D (5 bases). V lost 4 bases to trimming and J lost 6 bases, with 13 bases between them. Germline V CDR1 and CDR2: SGHRS, YFSETQ. The CDR3 is made up of 14 amino acids. Drawing the rest from reference TRBV5-1 and TRBJ2-2, the complete variable domain is KAGVTQTPRYLIKTRGQQVTLSCSPISGHRSVSWYQQTPGQGLQFLFEYFSETQRNKGNFPGRFSGRQFSNSRSEMNVSTLELGDSALYLCASSPLRGSGELFFGEGSRLTVL.

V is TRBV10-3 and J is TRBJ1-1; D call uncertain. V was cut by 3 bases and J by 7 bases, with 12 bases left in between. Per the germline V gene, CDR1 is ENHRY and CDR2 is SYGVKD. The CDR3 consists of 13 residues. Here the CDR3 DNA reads TGTGCCATCAGTGACCGTACTTCTGGTGAAGCTTTCTTT. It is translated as CAISDRTSGEAFF.

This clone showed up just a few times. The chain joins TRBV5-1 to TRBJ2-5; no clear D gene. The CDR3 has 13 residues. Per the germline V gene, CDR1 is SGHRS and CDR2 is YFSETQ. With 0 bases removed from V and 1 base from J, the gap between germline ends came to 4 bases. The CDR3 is CASSLDPQETQYF. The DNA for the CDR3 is TGCGCCAGCAGCTTGGATCCCCAAGAGACCCAGTACTTC.

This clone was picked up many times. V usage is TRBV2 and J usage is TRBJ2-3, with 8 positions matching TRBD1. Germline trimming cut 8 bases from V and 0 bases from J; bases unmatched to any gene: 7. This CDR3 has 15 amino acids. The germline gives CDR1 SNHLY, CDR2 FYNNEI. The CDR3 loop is CASSGGGASTDTQYF. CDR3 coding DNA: TGTGCCAGCTCAGGGGGCGGCGCTAGCACAGATACGCAGTATTTT.

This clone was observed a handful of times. The CDR3 reads CASGRLAGGPYNEQFF. CDR3 DNA: TGTGCTAGTGGTCGACTAGCGGGGGGGCCGTACAATGAGCAGTTCTTC. The rearrangement joins TRBV12-5 to TRBJ2-1, with TRBD2 identical over 14 bases. J gave up 4 bases and V 5 bases, and 4 bases lay outside the gene matches. The V gene's germline CDR1 is LGHNT and CDR2 FRNRAP. The CDR3 extends over 16 amino acids.

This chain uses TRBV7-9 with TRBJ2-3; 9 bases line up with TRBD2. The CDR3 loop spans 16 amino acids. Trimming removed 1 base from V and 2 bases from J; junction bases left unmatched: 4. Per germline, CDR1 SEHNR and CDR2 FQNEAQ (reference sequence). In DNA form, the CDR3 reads TGTGCCAGCAGCTTAGGCGCTAGCGGGGACACAGATACGCAGTATTTT. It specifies CASSLGASGDTDTQYF.

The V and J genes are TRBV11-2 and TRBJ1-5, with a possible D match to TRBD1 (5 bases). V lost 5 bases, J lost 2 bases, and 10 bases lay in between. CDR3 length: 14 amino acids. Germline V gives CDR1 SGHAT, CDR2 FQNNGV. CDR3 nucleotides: TGTGCCAGCAGCCTTGGACAACGCAATCAGCCCCAGCATTTT. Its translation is CASSLGQRNQPQHF.

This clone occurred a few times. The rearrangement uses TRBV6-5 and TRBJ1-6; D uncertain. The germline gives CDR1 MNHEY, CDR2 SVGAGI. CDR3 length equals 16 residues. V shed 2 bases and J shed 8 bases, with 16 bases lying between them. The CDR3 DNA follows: TGTGCCAGCAGTTACGACGGAACGGGCCTAGATTCACCCCTCCACTTT. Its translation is CASSYDGTGLDSPLHF.

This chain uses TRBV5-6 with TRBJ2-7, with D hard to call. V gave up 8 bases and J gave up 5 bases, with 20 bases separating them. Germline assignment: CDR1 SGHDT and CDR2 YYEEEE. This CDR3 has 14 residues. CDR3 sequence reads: CASKPGPIWNEQYF. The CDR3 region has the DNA TGTGCCAGTAAGCCAGGTCCAATATGGAACGAGCAGTACTTC.

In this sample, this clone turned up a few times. CDR3 DNA: TGTGCCTGGACAGGGGTGGTAGACACTGAAGCTTTCTTT. Protein: CAWTGVVDTEAFF. The rearrangement uses TRBV30 and TRBJ1-1; TRBD1 might be the D (6 bases). V was trimmed by 4 bases and J by 3 bases, leaving 12 bases between them. CDR1 GTSNPN and CDR2 SVGIG come from the germline V gene (reference sequence). This CDR3 is built from 13 residues. Full variable domain (remainder filled in from reference TRBV30 and TRBJ1-1): SQTIHQWPATLVQPVGSPLSLECTVEGTSNPNLYWYRQAAGRGLQLLFYSVGIGQISSEVPQNLSASRPQDRQFILSSKKLLLSDSGFYLCAWTGVVDTEAFFGQGTRLTVV.

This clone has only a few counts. The CDR3 DNA sequence: TGTGCCACCAGCAGAGTGGGACGGGGCACTAATGAAAAACTGTTTTTT. It yields the protein CATSRVGRGTNEKLFF. The chain carries TRBV15 and TRBJ1-4; possible D gene TRBD1, 5 bases. Between the trimmed V and J ends, which lost 1 base and 2 bases, there was a span of 11 bases. CDR1 and CDR2 (germline): LNHNV, YYDKDF (reference sequence). This CDR3 has 16 residues.

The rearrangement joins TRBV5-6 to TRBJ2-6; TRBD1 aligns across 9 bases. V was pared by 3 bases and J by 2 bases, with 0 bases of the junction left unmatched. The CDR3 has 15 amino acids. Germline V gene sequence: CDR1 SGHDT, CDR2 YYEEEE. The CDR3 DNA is TGTGCCAGCAGCTGGACAGGGGCTGGGGCCAACGTCCTGACTTTC. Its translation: CASSWTGAGANVLTF.

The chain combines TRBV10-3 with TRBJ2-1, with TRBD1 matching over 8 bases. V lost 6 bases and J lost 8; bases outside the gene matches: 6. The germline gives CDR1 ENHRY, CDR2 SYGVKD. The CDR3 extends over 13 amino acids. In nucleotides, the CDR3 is TGTGCCATCAGGAGACAGGGGTTCCATGAGCAGTTCTTC. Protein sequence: CAIRRQGFHEQFF.

For the CDR3, the DNA is TGTGCCAGCAGGGGCCTCGGGGACACTGAAGCTTTCTTT. This encodes CASRGLGDTEAFF. The chain employs TRBV2 and TRBJ1-1, with unresolved D. CDR1 and CDR2 from the germline V gene are SNHLY and FYNNEI. Trimming took 6 bases from V and 3 from J, leaving 11 bases between them. The CDR3 spans 13 residues. Full variable domain (outside the CDR3, taken from reference TRBV2 and TRBJ1-1): EPEVTQTPSHQVTQMGQEVILRCVPISNHLYFYWYRQILGQKVEFLVSFYNNEISEKSEIFDDQFSVERPDGSNFTLKIRSTKLEDSAMYFCASRGLGDTEAFFGQGTRLTVV.

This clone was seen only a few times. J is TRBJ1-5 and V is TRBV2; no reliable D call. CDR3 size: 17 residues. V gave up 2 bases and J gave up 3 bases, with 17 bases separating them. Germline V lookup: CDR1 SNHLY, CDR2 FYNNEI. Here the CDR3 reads CASSERRDIRINQPQHF. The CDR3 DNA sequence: TGTGCCAGCAGTGAACGCCGCGACATACGAATCAATCAGCCCCAGCATTTT.

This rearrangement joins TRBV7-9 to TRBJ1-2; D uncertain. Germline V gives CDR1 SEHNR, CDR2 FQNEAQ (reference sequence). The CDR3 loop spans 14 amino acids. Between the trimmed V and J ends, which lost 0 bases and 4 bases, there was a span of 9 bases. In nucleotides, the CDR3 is TGTGCCAGCAGCTTAGCCGAAGTTGGCTATGGCTACACCTTC. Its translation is CASSLAEVGYGYTF.

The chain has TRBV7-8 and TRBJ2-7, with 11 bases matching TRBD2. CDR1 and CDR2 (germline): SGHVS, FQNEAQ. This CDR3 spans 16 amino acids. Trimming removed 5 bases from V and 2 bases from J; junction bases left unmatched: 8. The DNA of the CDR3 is TGTGCCAGCAGCCACCGACTAGCGGGGAGCACCTACGAGCAGTACTTC. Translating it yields CASSHRLAGSTYEQYF.

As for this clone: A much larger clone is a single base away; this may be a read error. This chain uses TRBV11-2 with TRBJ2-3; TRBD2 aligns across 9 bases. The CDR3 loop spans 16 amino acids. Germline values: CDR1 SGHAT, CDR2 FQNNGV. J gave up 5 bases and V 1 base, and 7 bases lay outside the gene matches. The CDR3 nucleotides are TGTGCCAGCAGCTTAGGAGCGGGGGGCGGGGGAGATACGCAGTATTTT. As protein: CASSLGAGGGGDTQYF.

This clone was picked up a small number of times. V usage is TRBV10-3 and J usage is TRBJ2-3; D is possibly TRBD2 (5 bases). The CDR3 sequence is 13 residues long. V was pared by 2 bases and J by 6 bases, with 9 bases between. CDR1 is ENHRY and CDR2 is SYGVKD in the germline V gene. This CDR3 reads CAISERIADTQYF. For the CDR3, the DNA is TGTGCCATCAGTGAGAGAATAGCGGATACGCAGTATTTT.

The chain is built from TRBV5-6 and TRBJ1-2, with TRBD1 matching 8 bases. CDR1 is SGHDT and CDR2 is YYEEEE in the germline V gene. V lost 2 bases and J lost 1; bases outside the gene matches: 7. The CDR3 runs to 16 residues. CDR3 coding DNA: TGTGCCAGCAGCTTCGTGGACAGGGAATTTAACTATGGCTACACCTTC. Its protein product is CASSFVDREFNYGYTF.

The CDR3, as DNA: TGTGCCAGCAGTTCCACCATGAACACTGAAGCTTTCTTT. This encodes CASSSTMNTEAFF. The J gene is TRBJ1-1, the V gene TRBV27; D unresolved. Trimming stripped 4 bases from V and 0 bases from J, with 6 bases between. Looked up from germline, CDR1 is MNHEY and CDR2 is SMNVEV (reference sequence). The CDR3 has 13 residues.

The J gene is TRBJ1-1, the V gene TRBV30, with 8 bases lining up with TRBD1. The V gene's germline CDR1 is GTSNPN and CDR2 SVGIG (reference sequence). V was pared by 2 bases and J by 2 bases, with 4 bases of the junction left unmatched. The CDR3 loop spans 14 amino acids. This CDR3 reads CAWSTDRANTEAFF. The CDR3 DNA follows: TGTGCCTGGAGTACGGACAGGGCCAACACTGAAGCTTTCTTT.

The CDR3 loop is CASSPRDGENEKLFF. The CDR3 DNA reads TGCGCCAGCAGCCCCCGGGACGGCGAAAATGAAAAACTGTTTTTT. The chain recombines TRBV4-1 with TRBJ1-4, with D possibly matching TRBD1 (5 bases). Germline lookup yields CDR1 MGHRA and CDR2 YSYEKL. Trimming took 4 bases from V and 5 from J, leaving 14 bases between them. This CDR3 is 15 amino acids long.

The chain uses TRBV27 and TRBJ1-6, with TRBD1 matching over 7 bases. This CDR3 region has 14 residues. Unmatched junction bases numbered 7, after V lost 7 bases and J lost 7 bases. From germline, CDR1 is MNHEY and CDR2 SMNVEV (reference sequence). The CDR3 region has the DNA TGTGCCAGCACTCCAGGGGGGGGCAATTCACCCCTCCACTTT. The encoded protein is CASTPGGGNSPLHF.

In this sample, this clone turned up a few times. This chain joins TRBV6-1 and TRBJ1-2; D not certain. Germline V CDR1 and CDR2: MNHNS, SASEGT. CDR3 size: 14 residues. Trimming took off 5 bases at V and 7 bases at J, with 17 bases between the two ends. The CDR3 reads CASSTAGGPSGYTF. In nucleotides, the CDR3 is TGTGCCAGCAGTACGGCAGGCGGCCCCTCTGGCTACACCTTC.

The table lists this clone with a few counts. Here the CDR3 reads CASSYSAGGEGFF. DNA of the CDR3: TGTGCCAGCAGTTACAGTGCCGGGGGCGAGGGGTTTTTT. The rearrangement joins TRBV6-6 to TRBJ1-4; the D gene is possibly TRBD1 (6 bases). This CDR3 contains 13 residues. CDR1 and CDR2 (germline): MNHNY, SVGAGI (reference sequence). Trimming cost V 2 bases and J 16 bases, with 17 bases left between them.

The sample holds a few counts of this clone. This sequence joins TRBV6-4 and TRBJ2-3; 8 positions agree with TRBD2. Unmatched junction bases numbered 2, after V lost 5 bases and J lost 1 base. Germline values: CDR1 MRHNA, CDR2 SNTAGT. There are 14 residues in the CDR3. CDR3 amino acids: CASSLSGGTDTQYF. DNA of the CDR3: TGTGCCAGCAGTCTTAGCGGGGGCACAGATACGCAGTATTTT.

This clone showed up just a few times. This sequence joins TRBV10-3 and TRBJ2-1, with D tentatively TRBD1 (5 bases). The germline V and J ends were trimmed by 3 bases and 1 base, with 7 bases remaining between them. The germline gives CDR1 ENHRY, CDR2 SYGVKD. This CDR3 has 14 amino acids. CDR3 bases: TGTGCCATCAGTGATGGGGCTTCCTACAATGAGCAGTTCTTC. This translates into CAISDGASYNEQFF.

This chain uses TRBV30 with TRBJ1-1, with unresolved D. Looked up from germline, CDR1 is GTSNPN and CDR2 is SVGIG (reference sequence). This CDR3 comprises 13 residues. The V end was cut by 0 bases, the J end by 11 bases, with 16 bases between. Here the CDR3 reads CAWSVGILREAFF. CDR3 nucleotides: TGTGCCTGGAGTGTGGGGATATTACGAGAGGCTTTCTTT.